Following are 13 T cell receptor beta chains from one sample sequenced in a study of blood T cell repertoires in COVID-19. Method: immunoSEQ multiplex PCR; TCRdb's copy keeps in-frame clones and lacks some. The sample shows fewer than 70,000 clones, over 70% of them seen only once. The sample taken for sequencing was peripheral blood. These receptors all stem from a man aged 55 to 70 with acute or convalescent COVID-19.

The chain links TRBV11-2 to TRBJ2-7; D not certain. V was trimmed by 5 bases and J by 0 bases, leaving 8 bases between them. Germline values: CDR1 SGHAT, CDR2 FQNNGV. This CDR3 is built from 13 residues. CDR3 amino acids: CASSPGSSYEQYF. In DNA form, the CDR3 reads TGTGCCAGCAGCCCTGGTAGCTCCTACGAGCAGTACTTC.

Only one count was recorded for this clone. This chain connects TRBV5-1 to TRBJ2-1, with a tentative D call TRBD2 (6 bases). Germline V gives CDR1 SGHRS, CDR2 YFSETQ. The V gene lost 0 bases and the J gene lost 9 bases, with 16 bases spanning the gap. This CDR3 has 15 residues. In DNA form, the CDR3 reads TGCGCCAGCAGCTTGGAAGTCTCCATGGGAGGTGAGCAGTTCTTC. Amino acids: CASSLEVSMGGEQFF.

The chain joins TRBV7-2 to TRBJ2-1; 10 bases are shared with TRBD2. This CDR3 has 14 amino acids. J gave up 8 bases and V 5 bases, and 6 bases lay outside the gene matches. CDR1 and CDR2 from the germline V gene are SGHTA and FQGNSA. CDR3: CASSPGTSADEQFF. The CDR3 DNA sequence: TGTGCCAGCAGCCCCGGGACTAGCGCCGATGAGCAGTTCTTC.

This chain connects TRBV9 to TRBJ1-4, with 10 bases fitting TRBD1. Germline CDR1 and CDR2: SGDLS and YYNGEE. There are 17 residues in the CDR3. V lost 3 bases to trimming and J lost 8 bases; unmatched junction nucleotides: 13. The CDR3 coding sequence is TGTGCCAGCAGCGCCAGACAGGGGGCCGATGGAAGGGAAAAACTGTTTTTT. Protein: CASSARQGADGREKLFF.

V is TRBV6-1 and J is TRBJ2-2; D possibly corresponds to TRBD2 (6 bases). CDR3 length: 16 residues. The V gene's germline CDR1 is MNHNS and CDR2 SASEGT. The germline V and J ends were trimmed by 3 bases and 9 bases, with 20 bases remaining between them. CDR3 bases: TGTGCCAGCAGTGACGCCCCGACCGTTAGCGGCCGGGAGCTGTTTTTT. It translates to CASSDAPTVSGRELFF.

The chain combines TRBV9 with TRBJ1-4, with TRBD1 identical over 7 bases. The CDR3 covers 15 residues. Germline-derived CDR1 and CDR2 are SGDLS and YYNGEE. Unmatched junction bases numbered 9, after V lost 0 bases and J lost 10 bases. The CDR3 sequence: CASSVEQGNEGKLFF. As DNA, the CDR3 is TGTGCCAGCAGCGTAGAACAGGGGAACGAGGGAAAACTGTTTTTT.

Here the CDR3 reads CASRFGPGQGTGELFF. The CDR3, as DNA: TGTGCCAGCAGATTCGGTCCGGGACAGGGAACCGGGGAGCTGTTTTTT. The chain employs TRBV7-6 and TRBJ2-2; 9 bases map to TRBD1. CDR1 and CDR2 (germline): SGHVS, FNYEAQ. CDR3 size: 16 residues. The J segment lost 5 bases and the V segment lost 6 bases, leaving 10 bases of the junction unmatched.

This chain joins TRBV10-3 and TRBJ1-2; D possibly corresponds to TRBD1 (5 bases). The ends were cut back, 3 bases at V and 4 bases at J, with 9 bases in the middle. The CDR3 extends over 13 amino acids. Germline V gene data show CDR1 as ENHRY and CDR2 as SYGVKD. CDR3 DNA sequence: TGTGCCATCAGTGAAGAAGGGGTCTATGGCTACACCTTC. Amino acid sequence: CAISEEGVYGYTF.

This chain uses TRBV10-3 with TRBJ1-2, with 9 bases aligning to TRBD1. V was pared by 10 bases and J by 3 bases, with 9 bases of the junction left unmatched. Germline-derived CDR1 and CDR2 are ENHRY and SYGVKD. CDR3 length: 14 amino acids. Written as DNA, the CDR3 is TGTGCCACCGCAGACAGGGGGTCTGACTATGGCTACACCTTC. Its protein product is CATADRGSDYGYTF.

This chain joins TRBV18 and TRBJ1-5; TRBD1 agrees at 8 bases. Germline values: CDR1 KGHSH, CDR2 LQKENI. With 6 bases clipped from V and 5 bases from J, the junction kept 6 bases outside the gene matches. This CDR3 has 14 amino acids. CDR3 in amino acids: CASSPDRGYQPQHF. The CDR3 DNA reads TGTGCCAGCTCCCCAGACAGGGGCTATCAGCCCCAGCATTTT.

V is TRBV4-1 and J is TRBJ1-4; perhaps TRBD1 as D (6 bases). This CDR3 is built from 14 residues. Germline assignment: CDR1 MGHRA and CDR2 YSYEKL. V dropped 4 bases and J dropped 2 bases, with 8 bases sitting between them. DNA for the CDR3: TGCGCCAGCAGCCCCAGGGGTACTAATGAAAAACTGTTTTTT. Its translation is CASSPRGTNEKLFF.

V usage is TRBV27 and J usage is TRBJ1-2; 10 nucleotides agree with TRBD1. V lost 6 bases and J lost 2; bases outside the gene matches: 12. From germline, CDR1 is MNHEY and CDR2 SMNVEV (reference sequence). This CDR3 is built from 17 residues. CDR3 coding DNA: TGTGCCAGCAGACACCGGGACAGGGGAAAAGACAACTATGGCTACACCTTC. Residues: CASRHRDRGKDNYGYTF.

A few counts support this clone. J is TRBJ2-2 and V is TRBV7-3, with a weak D call TRBD2 (5 bases). Trimming removed 5 bases at V and 3 bases at J, with 7 bases between. The length of the CDR3 is 13 residues. The germline V gene has CDR1 SGHTA and CDR2 FQGTGA. This chain's CDR3 is CASSAGDTGELFF. The CDR3 nucleotides are TGTGCCAGCAGCGCCGGGGACACCGGGGAGCTGTTTTTT.